This T cell receptor (beta chain) comes out of a study of cytomegalovirus exposure and HLA in healthy donors. About the research overall: About 80 million unique TCRs from HLA-typed donors were held in an early data release. Whole-study results and caveats: The dataset shows that most TCR sequences were rare, while some public TCRs occurred in many donors.

To note about this clone: Its antigen remains unidentified.

PCR primers comprised 60 Vbeta and 13 Jbeta primers. Repertoires were generated with immunoSEQ multiplex PCR, while TCRdb's copy carries only in-frame clones and drops some. The sample includes about 97,000 clones, roughly 74% of them seen just once. Germline CDR1 reads MNHEY; CDR2 reads SMNVEV (reference sequence). The CDR3 contains 13 residues. Trimming cost V 6 bases and J 5 bases, with 14 bases left between them. The chain is built from TRBV27 and TRBJ2-7; D may be TRBD2 (5 bases). The clonotype was recovered from a woman in her thirties or forties in good health and CMV-seronegative. Input material: PBMCs. CDR3 residues: CASRGGISDEQYF. Written as DNA, the CDR3 is TGTGCCAGCAGAGGAGGAATTTCGGACGAGCAGTACTTC.